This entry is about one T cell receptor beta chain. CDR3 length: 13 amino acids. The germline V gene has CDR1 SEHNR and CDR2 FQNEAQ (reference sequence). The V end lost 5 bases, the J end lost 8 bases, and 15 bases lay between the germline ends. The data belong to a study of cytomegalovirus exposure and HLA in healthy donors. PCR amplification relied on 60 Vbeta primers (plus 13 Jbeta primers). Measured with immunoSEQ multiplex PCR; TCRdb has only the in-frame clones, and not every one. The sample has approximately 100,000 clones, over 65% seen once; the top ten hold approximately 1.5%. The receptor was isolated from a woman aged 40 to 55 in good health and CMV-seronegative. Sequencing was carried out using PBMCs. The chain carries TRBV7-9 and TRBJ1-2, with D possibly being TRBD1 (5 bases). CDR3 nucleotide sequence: TGTGCCAGCAGCCCGGGACTTTCATCGGGCTACACCTTC. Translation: CASSPGLSSGYTF. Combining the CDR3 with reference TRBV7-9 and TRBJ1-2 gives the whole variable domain DTGVSQNPRHKITKRGQNVTFRCDPISEHNRLYWYRQTLGQGPEFLTYFQNEAQLEKSRLLSDRFSAERPKGSFSTLEIQRTEQGDSAMYLCASSPGLSSGYTFGSGTRLTVV.